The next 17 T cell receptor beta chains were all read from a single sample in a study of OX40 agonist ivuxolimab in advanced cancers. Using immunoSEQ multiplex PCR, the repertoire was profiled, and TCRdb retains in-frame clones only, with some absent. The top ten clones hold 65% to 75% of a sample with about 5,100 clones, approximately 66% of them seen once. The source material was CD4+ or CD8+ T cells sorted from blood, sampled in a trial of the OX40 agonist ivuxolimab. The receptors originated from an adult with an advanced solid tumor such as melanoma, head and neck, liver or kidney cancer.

The CDR3: CASSISGGAGTEAFF. As DNA, the CDR3 is TGTGCCAGCAGCATTAGTGGGGGCGCGGGCACTGAAGCTTTCTTT. This chain links TRBV9 with TRBJ1-1, with D perhaps TRBD1 (6 bases). V was pared by 4 bases and J by 4 bases, with 17 bases between. The V gene's germline CDR1 is SGDLS and CDR2 YYNGEE. The CDR3 covers 15 residues.

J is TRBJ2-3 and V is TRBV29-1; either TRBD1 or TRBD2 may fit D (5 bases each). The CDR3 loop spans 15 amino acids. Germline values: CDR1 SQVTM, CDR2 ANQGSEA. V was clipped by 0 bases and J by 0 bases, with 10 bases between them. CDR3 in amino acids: CSVEDEGPSTDTQYF. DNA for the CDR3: TGCAGCGTTGAAGATGAGGGACCTAGCACAGATACGCAGTATTTT.

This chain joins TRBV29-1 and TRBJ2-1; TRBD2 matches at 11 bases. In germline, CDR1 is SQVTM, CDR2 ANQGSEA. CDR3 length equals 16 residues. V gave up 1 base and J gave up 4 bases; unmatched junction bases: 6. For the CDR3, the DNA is TGCAGCGTTGAAGGGGCTAGCGGGGGGAATTACAATGAGCAGTTCTTC. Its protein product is CSVEGASGGNYNEQFF.

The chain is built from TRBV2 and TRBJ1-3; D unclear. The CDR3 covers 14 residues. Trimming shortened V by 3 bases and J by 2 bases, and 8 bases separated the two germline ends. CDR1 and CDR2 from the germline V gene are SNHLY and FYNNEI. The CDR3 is CASSDRVTGNTIYF. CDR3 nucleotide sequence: TGTGCCAGCAGTGATAGGGTCACTGGAAACACCATATATTTT.

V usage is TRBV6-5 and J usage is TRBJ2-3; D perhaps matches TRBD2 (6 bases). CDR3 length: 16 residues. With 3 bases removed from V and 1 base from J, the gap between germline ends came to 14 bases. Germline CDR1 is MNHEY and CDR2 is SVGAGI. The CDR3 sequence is CASSYLLGGGTDTQYF. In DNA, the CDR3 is TGTGCCAGCAGTTATCTTCTCGGAGGGGGCACAGATACGCAGTATTTT.

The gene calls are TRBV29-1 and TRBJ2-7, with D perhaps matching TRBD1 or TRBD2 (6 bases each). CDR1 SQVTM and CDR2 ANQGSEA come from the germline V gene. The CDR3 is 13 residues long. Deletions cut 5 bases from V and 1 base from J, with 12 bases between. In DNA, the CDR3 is TGCAGCGTTACCGGGGGCCCGTCCTACGAGCAGTACTTC. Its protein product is CSVTGGPSYEQYF.

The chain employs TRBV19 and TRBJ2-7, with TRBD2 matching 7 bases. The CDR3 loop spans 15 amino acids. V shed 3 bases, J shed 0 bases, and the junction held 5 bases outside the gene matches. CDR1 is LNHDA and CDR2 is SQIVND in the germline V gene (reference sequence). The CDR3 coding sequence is TGTGCCAGTAGTATCAGATCGGGGGGCTCCTACGAGCAGTACTTC. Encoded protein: CASSIRSGGSYEQYF.

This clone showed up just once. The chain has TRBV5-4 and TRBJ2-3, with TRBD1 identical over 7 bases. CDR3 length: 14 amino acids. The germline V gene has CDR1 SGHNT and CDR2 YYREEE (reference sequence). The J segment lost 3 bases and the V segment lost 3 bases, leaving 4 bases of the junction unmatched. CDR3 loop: CASSYGTATDTQYF. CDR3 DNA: TGTGCCAGCAGCTACGGGACAGCGACAGATACGCAGTATTTT.

The CDR3 region is CASRGDRGHTGELFF. The DNA of the CDR3 is TGTGCCAGCAGGGGGGACAGGGGACACACCGGGGAGCTGTTTTTT. The chain joins TRBV28 to TRBJ2-2; 10 positions match TRBD1. Per the germline V gene, CDR1 is MDHEN and CDR2 is SYDVKM. Trimming took 6 bases from V and 3 from J; bases not matched to a gene: 4. The CDR3 has 15 amino acids.

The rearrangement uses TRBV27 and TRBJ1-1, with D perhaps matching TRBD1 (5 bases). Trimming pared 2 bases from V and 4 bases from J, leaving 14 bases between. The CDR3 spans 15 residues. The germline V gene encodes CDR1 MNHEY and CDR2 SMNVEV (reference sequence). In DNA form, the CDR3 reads TGTGCCAGCAGTTTAGTAAATCAGGGTCCCACTGAAGCTTTCTTT. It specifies CASSLVNQGPTEAFF.

CDR3: CASSPGHLEAFF. The CDR3 DNA is TGTGCCAGCAGCCCGGGACACCTTGAAGCTTTCTTT. The chain is built from TRBV7-9 and TRBJ1-1; TRBD1 might be the D (6 bases). Germline CDR1 SEHNR, CDR2 FQNEAQ (reference sequence). The CDR3 sequence is 12 residues long. V was trimmed by 5 bases and J by 7 bases, leaving 11 bases between them.

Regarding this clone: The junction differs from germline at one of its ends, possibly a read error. CDR3 sequence (DNA): TGTGCTAGCAGCCGACTAGAAAATCGGGAGCTGTTTTTT. Residues: CASSRLENRELFF. The chain employs TRBV7-7 and TRBJ2-2; D perhaps matches TRBD2 (6 bases). The CDR3 length is 13 residues. In germline, CDR1 is SSHAT, CDR2 FNYEAQ (reference sequence).

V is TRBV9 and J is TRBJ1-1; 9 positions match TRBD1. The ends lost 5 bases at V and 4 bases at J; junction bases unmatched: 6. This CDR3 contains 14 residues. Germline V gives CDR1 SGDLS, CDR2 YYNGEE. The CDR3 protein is CASSRTGAGTEAFF. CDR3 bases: TGTGCCAGCAGTCGGACAGGGGCGGGCACTGAAGCTTTCTTT.

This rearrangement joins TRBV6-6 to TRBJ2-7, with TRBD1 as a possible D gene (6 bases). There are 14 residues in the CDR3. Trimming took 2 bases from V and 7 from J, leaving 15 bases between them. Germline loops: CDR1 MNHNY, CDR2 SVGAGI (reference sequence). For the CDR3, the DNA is TGTGCCAGCAGTTACGGGGACAAACGGGGTGAGCAGTACTTC. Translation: CASSYGDKRGEQYF.

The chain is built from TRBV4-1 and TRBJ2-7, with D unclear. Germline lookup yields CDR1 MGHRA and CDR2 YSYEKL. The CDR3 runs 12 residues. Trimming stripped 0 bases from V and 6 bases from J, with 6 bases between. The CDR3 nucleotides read TGCGCCAGCAGCCAAGATACACGCGAGCAGTACTTC. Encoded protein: CASSQDTREQYF.

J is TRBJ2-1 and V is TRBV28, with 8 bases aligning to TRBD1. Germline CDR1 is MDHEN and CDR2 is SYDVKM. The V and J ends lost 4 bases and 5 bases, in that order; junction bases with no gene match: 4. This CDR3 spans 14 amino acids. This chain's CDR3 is CASSSGGPNNEQFF. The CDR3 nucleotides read TGTGCCAGCAGTTCAGGGGGCCCCAACAATGAGCAGTTCTTC.

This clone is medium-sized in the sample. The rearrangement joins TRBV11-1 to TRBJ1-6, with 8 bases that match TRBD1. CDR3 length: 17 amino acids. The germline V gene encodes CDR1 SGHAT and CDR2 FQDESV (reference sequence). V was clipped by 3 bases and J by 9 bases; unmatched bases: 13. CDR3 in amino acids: CASSFQDLQGVSSPLHF. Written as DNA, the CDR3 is TGTGCCAGCAGCTTCCAGGACCTACAGGGGGTATCTTCACCCCTCCACTTT.